A single T cell receptor beta chain is shown here with its context. Profiled with immunoSEQ multiplex PCR; TCRdb holds only in-frame clones, not every one. The repertoire has around 70,000 clones, 83% of them found once; the top ten carry approximately 2.3%. The data were taken from a study of OX40 agonist ivuxolimab in advanced cancers. The investigators sampled blood at baseline, at cycle 4 day 1, and at cycle 7 day 1. The CDR3 runs 14 residues. Germline V gives CDR1 MDHEN, CDR2 SYDVKM. Trimming stripped 6 bases from V and 7 bases from J, with 13 bases between. The chain links TRBV28 to TRBJ1-6, with D perhaps TRBD1 (5 bases). This TCR was recovered from an adult with an advanced solid tumor such as melanoma, head and neck, liver or kidney cancer. The specimen comprised CD4+ or CD8+ T cells sorted from blood, sampled in a trial of the OX40 agonist ivuxolimab. CDR3 nucleotides: TGTGCCAGCAGAGAGGGACGGAGAAATTCACCCCTCCACTTT. Translated, it gives CASREGRRNSPLHF. Using reference TRBV28 and TRBJ1-6 for the parts outside the CDR3, the full variable domain is DVKVTQSSRYLVKRTGEKVFLECVQDMDHENMFWYRQDPGLGLRLIYFSYDVKMKEKGDIPEGYSVSREKKERFSLILESASTNQTSMYLCASREGRRNSPLHFGNGTRLTVT.